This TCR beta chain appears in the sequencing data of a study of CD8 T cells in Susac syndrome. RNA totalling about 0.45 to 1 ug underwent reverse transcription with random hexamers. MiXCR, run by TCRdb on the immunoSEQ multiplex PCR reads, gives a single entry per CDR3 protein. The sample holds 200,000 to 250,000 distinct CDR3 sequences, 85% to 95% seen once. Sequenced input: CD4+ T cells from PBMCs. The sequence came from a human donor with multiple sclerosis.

CDR3 in DNA: TGCAGTGTCGACAGGGAGGCCACTGAAGCTTTCTTT. It specifies CSVDREATEAFF. The chain recombines TRBV20-1 with TRBJ1-1; the match to TRBD1 covers 7 bases. From germline, CDR1 is DFQATT and CDR2 SNEGSKA (reference sequence). V lost 7 bases and J lost 4; bases outside the gene matches: 6. The CDR3 loop spans 12 amino acids.